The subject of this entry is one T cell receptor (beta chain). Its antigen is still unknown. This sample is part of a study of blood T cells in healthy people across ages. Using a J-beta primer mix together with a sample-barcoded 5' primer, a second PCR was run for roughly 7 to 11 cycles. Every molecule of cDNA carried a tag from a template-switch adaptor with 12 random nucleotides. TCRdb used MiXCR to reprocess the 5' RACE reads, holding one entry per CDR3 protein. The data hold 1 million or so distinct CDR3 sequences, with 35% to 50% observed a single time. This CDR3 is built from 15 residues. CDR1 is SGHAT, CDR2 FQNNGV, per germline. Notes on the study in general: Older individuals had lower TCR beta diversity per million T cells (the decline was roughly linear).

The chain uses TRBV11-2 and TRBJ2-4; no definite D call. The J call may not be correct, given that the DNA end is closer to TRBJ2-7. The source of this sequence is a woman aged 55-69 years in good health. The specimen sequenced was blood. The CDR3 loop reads CASSPQETLTYEQYF. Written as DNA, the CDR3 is TGTGCCAGCAGCCCTCAGGAAACCTTAACCTACGAGCAGTACTTC.